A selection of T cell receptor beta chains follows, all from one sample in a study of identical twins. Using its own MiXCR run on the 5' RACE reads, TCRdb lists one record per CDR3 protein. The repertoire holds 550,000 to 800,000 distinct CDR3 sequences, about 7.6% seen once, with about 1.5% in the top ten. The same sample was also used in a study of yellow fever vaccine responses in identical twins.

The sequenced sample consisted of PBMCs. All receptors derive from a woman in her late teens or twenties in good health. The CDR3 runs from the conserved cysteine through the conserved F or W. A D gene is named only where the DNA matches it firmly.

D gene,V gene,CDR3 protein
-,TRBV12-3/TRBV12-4,CASSFSAPIQETQYF
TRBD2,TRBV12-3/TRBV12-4,CASSFPTSPESDTQYF
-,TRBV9,CASSVAGVAGNTIYF
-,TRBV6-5,CASSNSDTQYF
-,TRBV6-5,CASGAATYGYTF
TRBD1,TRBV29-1,CSEELNRGDTQYF
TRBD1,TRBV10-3,CAISEKLGQGSAYGYTF
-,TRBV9,CASSVATSVSGNTIYF
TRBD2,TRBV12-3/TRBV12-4,CASSLLAGTNEQFF
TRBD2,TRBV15,CATSRGGAASTDTQYF
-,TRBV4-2,CASSGPGTTDTQYF
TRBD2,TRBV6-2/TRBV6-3,CASTNDLAGGTNTGELFF
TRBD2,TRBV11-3,CASSLSGRPNEQFF
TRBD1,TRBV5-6,CASSLEDRVQETQYF
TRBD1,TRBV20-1,CSASDRDEQYF
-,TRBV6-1,CASRDGGSGYTF
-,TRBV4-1,CASSQGEAGLYEQYF
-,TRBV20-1,CSLREGGPRETQYF
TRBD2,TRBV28,CASRKLAGGMSSYEQYF
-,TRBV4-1,CASSQDRVGEQFF
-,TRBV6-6,CASRQRETQYF
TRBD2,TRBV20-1,CSAGRGASGTITDTQYF
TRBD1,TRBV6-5,CASSYTGTGERKQYF
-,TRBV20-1,CSVSAVQFPTYEQYF
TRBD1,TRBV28,CASSRDSHTDTQYF
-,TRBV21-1,CASARLAGEETQYF
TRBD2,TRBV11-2,CASSLDVQRGAGDTQYF
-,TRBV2,CASSVEGTDTQYF
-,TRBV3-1,CASTRMGRANTEAFF
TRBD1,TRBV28,CASSYPGTGAYNEQFF
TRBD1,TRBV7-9,CASSFTLQGSNEQFF
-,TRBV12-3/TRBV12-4,CASSPTNSPLHF
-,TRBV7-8,CARSTGTANTEAFF
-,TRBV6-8,CASRSRGSGEVIETQYF
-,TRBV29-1,CSVVVDSNQPQHF
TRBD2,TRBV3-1,CASSHLIAGGLENIQYF
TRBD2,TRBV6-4,CASSDPGLAGGSTDTQYF
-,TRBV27,CASRDVGEQFF
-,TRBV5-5,CASSLERSSYNEQFF
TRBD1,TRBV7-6,CASSPPTGAVGELFF
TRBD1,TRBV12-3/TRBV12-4,CASSWDRPNTGELFF
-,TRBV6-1,CASSPRWEGTDTQYF
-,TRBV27,CASSFSQVAYEQYF
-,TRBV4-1,CASSQDGRDYGYTF
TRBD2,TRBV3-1,CASSQYRPRGDTKNEQYF
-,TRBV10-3,CAISETTLEKSYTF
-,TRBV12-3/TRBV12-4,CASSFRAYSPLHF
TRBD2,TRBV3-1,CASSQDKISGGPSTGELFF
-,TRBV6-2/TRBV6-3,CASSHPFNTEAFF
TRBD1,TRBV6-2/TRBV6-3,CASRRFPGQEASFGANVLTF
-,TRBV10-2,CASSESWRVGGELFF
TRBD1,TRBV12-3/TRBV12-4,CASSGAGGSHNEQFF
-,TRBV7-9,CASSLGARDSGETQYF
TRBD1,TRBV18,CASSPLGQGAFEQFF
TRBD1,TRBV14,CASSPRTGMGTEAFF
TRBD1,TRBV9,CASSPRTGRDTQYF